This T cell receptor (beta chain) was captured in a study of shared clonotypes between healthy human individuals. Study at large: Ranging from 18 to 49 in age, donors were two women and three men.

The CDR3 has 20 residues. J was trimmed by 2 bases and V by 9 bases; bases with no gene match: 24. In germline, CDR1 is LGHNT, CDR2 FRNRAP. Per the original data handling: Filtering of immunoSEQ junctional sequences could not match full-length read filtering. Repertoires were generated with immunoSEQ multiplex PCR, while TCRdb's copy carries only in-frame clones and drops some. The V and J calls and clone size were taken over from that table, and D and trimming were inferred from the DNA. The sample lists around 510,000 clones, 95% to 96% seen once, with under 0.065% in the top ten. The rearrangement joins TRBV12-5 to TRBJ2-3; 9 nucleotides match TRBD2. This sequence originates from a woman under 40 in good health. What was sequenced was naive CD4+ T cells sorted from blood. As for subset: CD45RA+ positively selected. CDR3 loop: CASRDSRTLAGEVITDTQYF. CDR3 sequence (DNA): TGTGCTAGCAGGGACAGTCGAACCTTAGCGGGAGAGGTGATCACAGATACGCAGTATTTT. The full variable domain, in which reference TRBV12-5 and TRBJ2-3 provide the parts outside the CDR3, is DARVTQTPRHKVTEMGQEVTMRCQPILGHNTVFWYRQTMMQGLELLAYFRNRAPLDDSGMPKDRFSAEMPDATLATLKIQPSEPRDSAVYFCASRDSRTLAGEVITDTQYFGPGTRLTVL.